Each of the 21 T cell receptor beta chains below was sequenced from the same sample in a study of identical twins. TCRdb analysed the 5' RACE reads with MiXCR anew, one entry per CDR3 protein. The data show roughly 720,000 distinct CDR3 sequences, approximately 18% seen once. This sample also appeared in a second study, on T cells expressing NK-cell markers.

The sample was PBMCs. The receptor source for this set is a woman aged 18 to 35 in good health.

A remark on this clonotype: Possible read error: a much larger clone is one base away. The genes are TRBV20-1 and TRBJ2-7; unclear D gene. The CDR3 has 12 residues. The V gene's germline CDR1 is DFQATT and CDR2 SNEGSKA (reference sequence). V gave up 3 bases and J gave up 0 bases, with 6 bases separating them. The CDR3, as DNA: TGCAGTGCTAGTCCTAACTCCTACGAGCAGTACTTC. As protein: CSASPNSYEQYF.

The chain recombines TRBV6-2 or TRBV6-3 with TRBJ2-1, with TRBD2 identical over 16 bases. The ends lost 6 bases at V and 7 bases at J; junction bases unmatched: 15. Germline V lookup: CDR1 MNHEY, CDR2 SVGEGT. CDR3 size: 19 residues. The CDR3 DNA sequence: TGTGCCAGCAGCAGCCGTCGACCGGGACTAGCGGGAGGGCGGAATGAGCAGTTCTTC. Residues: CASSSRRPGLAGGRNEQFF.

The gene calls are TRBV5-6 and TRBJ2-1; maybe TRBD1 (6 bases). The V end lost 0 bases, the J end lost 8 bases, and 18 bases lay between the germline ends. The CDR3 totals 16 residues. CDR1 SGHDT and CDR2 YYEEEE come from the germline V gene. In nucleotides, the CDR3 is TGTGCCAGCAGCTTGGGCACAGGGATTTCCCGGGATGAGCAGTTCTTC. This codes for CASSLGTGISRDEQFF.

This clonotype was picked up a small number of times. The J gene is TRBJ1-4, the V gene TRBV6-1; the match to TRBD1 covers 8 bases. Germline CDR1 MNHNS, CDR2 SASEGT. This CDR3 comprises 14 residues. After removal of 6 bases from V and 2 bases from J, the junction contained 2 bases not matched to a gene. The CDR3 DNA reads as TGTGCCAGCAGGGACAGGGTGACTAATGAAAAACTGTTTTTT. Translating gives CASRDRVTNEKLFF.

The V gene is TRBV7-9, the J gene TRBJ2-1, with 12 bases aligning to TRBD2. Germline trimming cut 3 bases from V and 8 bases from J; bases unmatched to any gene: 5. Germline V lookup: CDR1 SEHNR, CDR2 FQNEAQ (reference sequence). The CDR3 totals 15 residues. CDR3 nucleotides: TGTGCCAGCAGCTTGGCGGCTAGCGGGAGGGATGAGCAGTTCTTC. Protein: CASSLAASGRDEQFF.

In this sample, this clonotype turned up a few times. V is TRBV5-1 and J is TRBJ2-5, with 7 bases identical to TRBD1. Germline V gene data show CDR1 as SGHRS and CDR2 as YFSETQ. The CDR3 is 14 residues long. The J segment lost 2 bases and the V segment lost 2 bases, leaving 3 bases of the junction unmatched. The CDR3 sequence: CASSFSRGQETQYF. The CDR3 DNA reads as TGCGCCAGCAGCTTTTCCAGGGGGCAAGAGACCCAGTACTTC. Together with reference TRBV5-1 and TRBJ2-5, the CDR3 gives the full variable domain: KAGVTQTPRYLIKTRGQQVTLSCSPISGHRSVSWYQQTPGQGLQFLFEYFSETQRNKGNFPGRFSGRQFSNSRSEMNVSTLELGDSALYLCASSFSRGQETQYFGPGTRLLVL.

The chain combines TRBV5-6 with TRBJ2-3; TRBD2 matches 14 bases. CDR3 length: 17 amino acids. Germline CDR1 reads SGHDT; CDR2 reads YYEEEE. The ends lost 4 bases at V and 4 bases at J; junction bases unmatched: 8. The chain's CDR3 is CASSRLTSGGASDTQYF. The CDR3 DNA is TGTGCCAGCAGCCGCCTGACTAGCGGGGGGGCGTCAGATACGCAGTATTTT.

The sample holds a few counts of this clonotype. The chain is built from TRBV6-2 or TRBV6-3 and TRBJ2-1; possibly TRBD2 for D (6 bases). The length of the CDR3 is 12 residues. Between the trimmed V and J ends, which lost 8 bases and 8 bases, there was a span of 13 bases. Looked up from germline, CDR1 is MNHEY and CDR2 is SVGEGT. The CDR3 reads CASCARRDEQFF. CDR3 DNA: TGTGCCAGCTGTGCCAGGAGGGATGAGCAGTTCTTC.

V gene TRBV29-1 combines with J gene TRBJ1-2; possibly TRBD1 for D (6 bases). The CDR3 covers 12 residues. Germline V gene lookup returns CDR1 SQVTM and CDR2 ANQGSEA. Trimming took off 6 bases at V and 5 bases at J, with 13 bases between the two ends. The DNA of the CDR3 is TGCAGCGTGGGTGACAGGACATATGGCTACACCTTC. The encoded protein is CSVGDRTYGYTF.

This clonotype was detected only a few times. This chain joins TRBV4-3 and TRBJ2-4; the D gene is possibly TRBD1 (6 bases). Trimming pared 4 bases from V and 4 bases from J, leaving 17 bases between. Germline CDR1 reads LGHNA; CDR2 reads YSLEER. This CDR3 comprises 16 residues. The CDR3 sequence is CASSLGDTSRKNIQYF. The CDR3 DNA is TGCGCCAGCAGCCTGGGGGACACGTCCCGGAAAAACATTCAGTACTTC.

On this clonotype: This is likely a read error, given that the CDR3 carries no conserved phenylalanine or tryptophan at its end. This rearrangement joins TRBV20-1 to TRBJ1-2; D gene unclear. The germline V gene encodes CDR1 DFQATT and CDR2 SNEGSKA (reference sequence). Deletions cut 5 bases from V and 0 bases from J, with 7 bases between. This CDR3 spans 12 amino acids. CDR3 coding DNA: TGCAGTGCTCCCCGGGCTAACTATGGCTACACCTTA. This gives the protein CSAPRANYGYTL.

As DNA, the CDR3 is TGCGCCAGCAGCTTGCCTGGCAGTGAGCAGTTCTTC. Translation gives CASSLPGSEQFF. The chain has TRBV5-1 and TRBJ2-1; D call uncertain. Trimming removed 1 base from V and 9 bases from J, with 8 bases in between. From germline, CDR1 is SGHRS and CDR2 YFSETQ. The CDR3 has 12 amino acids.

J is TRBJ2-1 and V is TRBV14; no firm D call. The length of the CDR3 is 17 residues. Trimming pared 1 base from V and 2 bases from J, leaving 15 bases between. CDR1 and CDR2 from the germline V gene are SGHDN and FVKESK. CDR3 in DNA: TGTGCCAGCAGCCAAGGGGCGCGACGAGTTACCTACAATGAGCAGTTCTTC. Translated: CASSQGARRVTYNEQFF.

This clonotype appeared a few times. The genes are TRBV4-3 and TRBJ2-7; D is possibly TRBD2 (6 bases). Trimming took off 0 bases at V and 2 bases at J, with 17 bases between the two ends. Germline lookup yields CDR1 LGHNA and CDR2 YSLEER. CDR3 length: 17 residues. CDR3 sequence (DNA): TGCGCCAGCAGCCAAGATAATAACCCGGGAGTCGCCTACGAGCAGTACTTC. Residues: CASSQDNNPGVAYEQYF.

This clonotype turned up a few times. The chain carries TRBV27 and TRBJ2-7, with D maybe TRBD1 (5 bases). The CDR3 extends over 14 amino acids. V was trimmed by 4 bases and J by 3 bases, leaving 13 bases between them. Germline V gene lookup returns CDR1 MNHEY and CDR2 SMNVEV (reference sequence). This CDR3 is CASSYGHPRYEQYF. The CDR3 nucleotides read TGTGCCAGCAGTTACGGACACCCGCGCTACGAGCAGTACTTC.

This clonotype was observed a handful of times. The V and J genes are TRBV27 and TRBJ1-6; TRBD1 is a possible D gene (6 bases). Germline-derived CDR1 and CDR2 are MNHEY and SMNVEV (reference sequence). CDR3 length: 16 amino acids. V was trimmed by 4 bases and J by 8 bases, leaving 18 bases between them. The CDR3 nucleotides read TGTGCCAGCAGTTCGGCCCAGGGGCGAAGGGATTCACCCCTCCACTTT. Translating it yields CASSSAQGRRDSPLHF.

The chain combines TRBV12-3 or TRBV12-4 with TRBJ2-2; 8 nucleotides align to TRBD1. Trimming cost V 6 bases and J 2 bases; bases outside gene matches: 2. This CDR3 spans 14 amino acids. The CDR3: CASRQGVNTGELFF. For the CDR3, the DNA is TGTGCCAGCAGACAGGGGGTAAACACCGGGGAGCTGTTTTTT.

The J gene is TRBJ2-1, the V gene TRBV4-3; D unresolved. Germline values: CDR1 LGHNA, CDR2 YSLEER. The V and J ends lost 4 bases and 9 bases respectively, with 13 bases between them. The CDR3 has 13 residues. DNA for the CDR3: TGCGCCAGCAGCCTCGACACCCTATCTGAGCAGTTCTTC. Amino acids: CASSLDTLSEQFF.

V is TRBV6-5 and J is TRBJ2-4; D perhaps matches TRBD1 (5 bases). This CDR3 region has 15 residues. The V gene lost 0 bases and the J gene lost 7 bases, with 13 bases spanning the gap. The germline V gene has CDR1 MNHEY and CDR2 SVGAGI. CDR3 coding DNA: TGTGCCAGCAGTTACTCGATACGGACATCGAACATTCAGTACTTC. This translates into CASSYSIRTSNIQYF.

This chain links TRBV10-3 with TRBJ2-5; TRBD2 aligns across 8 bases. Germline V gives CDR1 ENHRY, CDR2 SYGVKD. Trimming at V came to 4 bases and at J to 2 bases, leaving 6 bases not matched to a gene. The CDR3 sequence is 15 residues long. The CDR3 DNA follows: TGTGCCATCAGTGGTCTAGCGGGCGGACAAGAGACCCAGTACTTC. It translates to CAISGLAGGQETQYF.

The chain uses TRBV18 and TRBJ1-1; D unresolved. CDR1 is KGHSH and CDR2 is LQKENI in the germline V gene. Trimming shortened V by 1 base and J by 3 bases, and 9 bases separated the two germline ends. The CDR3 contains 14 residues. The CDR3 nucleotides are TGTGCCAGCTCACCACTAGGGAGGGACACTGAAGCTTTCTTT. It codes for CASSPLGRDTEAFF.